This T cell receptor beta chain was captured by sequencing in a study of shared clonotypes between healthy human individuals. Points on this clone: Its antigen is still unknown.

The V and J ends lost 2 bases and 8 bases, in that order; junction bases with no gene match: 8. This CDR3 has 14 residues. From germline, CDR1 is SGHTA and CDR2 FQGNSA. CD4+ cells underwent separation, giving CD45RA+ naive and CD45RA-negative memory subsets. Profiling relied on immunoSEQ multiplex PCR, and the TCRdb table lists in-frame clones only, not all of them. The sample consists of approximately 2,300,000 clones, 92% of them appearing once. Findings and limits, study-wide: Of the naive CD4 clonotypes, approximately 5% were shared across a handful of donors.

This chain joins TRBV7-2 and TRBJ2-5; 7 nucleotides align to TRBD1. The receptor's source is a man between 18 and 29 years old in good health. Some clones in this sample may be carry-over from other donors' samples. Sequences were obtained from naive CD4+ T cells from PBMCs. The subset was: CD45RA+ positively selected. The CDR3 protein is CASSLLGDSQTQYF. For the CDR3, the DNA is TGTGCCAGCAGCTTATTGGGGGACAGTCAAACCCAGTACTTC.